Described below is a single T cell receptor beta chain sequence and its context. This sample is drawn from a study of blood T cell repertoires in COVID-19. Background on the study: The study drew acute and convalescent COVID-19 samples from the United States, Italy and Spain. Sample material is recorded as cDNA or gDNA derived from T cells, B-cell-depleted T cells, or PBMCs.

V was pared by 1 base and J by 4 bases, with 8 bases between. The CDR3 contains 12 residues. Per germline, CDR1 GTSNPN and CDR2 SVGIG (reference sequence). As processed by the authors: Amplified reference gene primers provided the basis for estimating nucleated cell counts. The repertoire was sequenced with immunoSEQ multiplex PCR; TCRdb's copy has only in-frame clones and lacks some. V, J and clone size were drawn from that table, and D and trimming were deduced from the DNA. The sample holds roughly 86,000 clones, roughly 80% seen once. The receptor was isolated from a man between 60 and 75 years old with acute or convalescent COVID-19. V usage is TRBV30 and J usage is TRBJ2-7; perhaps TRBD1 as D (5 bases). The sample was peripheral blood. CDR3 sequence: CAWSGQGYEQYF. The CDR3 DNA is TGTGCCTGGAGTGGGCAGGGATACGAGCAGTACTTC.